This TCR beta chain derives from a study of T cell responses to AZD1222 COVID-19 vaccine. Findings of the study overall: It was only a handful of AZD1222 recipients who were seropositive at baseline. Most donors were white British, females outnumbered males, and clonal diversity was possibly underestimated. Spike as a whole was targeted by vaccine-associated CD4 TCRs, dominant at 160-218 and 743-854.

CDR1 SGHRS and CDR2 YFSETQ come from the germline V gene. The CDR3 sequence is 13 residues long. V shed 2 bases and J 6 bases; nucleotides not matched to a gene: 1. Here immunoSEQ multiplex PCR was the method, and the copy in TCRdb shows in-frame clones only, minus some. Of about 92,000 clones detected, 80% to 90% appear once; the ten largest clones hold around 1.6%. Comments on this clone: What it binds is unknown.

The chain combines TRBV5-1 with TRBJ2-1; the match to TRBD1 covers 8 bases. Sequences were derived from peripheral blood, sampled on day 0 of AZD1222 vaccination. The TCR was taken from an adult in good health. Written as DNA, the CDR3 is TGCGCCAGCAGCTTAACAGGGGGCAATGAGCAGTTCTTC. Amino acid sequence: CASSLTGGNEQFF.